The 19 T cell receptor beta chains below come from one sample, sequenced in a study of tumour-infiltrating T cells in Burkitt lymphoma. TCRdb's table, derived via immunoSEQ multiplex PCR, lists solely in-frame clones and lacks some. The table includes 3,000 or so clones, 13% detected once. Sequencing was performed on tumor tissue. The receptors come from a human donor with Burkitt lymphoma.

This chain links TRBV4-3 with TRBJ1-5; D call uncertain. V was trimmed by 2 bases and J by 4 bases, leaving 6 bases between them. This CDR3 contains 13 residues. Germline values: CDR1 LGHNA, CDR2 YSLEER. The CDR3 spells CASSQSRNQPQHF. The CDR3 DNA sequence: TGCGCCAGCAGCCAATCCCGGAATCAGCCCCAGCATTTT.

This clone came up a few times. CDR3: CASSLSFSGDAVEAFF. The CDR3 coding sequence is TGTGCCAGCAGCTTGTCTTTTTCGGGTGATGCGGTTGAAGCTTTCTTT. The chain joins TRBV5-4 to TRBJ1-1, with unresolved D. The CDR3 sequence is 16 residues long. The V gene lost 1 base and the J gene lost 7 bases, with 20 bases spanning the gap. Germline lookup yields CDR1 SGHNT and CDR2 YYREEE (reference sequence).

This clone was recorded a few times. The chain couples TRBV18 to TRBJ2-5, with 8 bases lining up with TRBD1. The CDR3 spans 15 residues. Germline lookup yields CDR1 KGHSH and CDR2 LQKENI. Trimming at V came to 2 bases and at J to 5 bases, leaving 7 bases not matched to a gene. CDR3 in amino acids: CASSPSQGARETQYF. In DNA, the CDR3 is TGTGCCAGCTCACCAAGTCAGGGGGCGCGGGAGACCCAGTACTTC.

The gene calls are TRBV7-9 and TRBJ1-4; tentatively, D is TRBD1 (5 bases). Germline values: CDR1 SEHNR, CDR2 FQNEAQ (reference sequence). CDR3 size: 15 residues. V lost 7 bases, J lost 8 bases, and 20 bases lay in between. The CDR3 sequence is CASKAPGKGTEKLFF. The DNA for the CDR3 is TGTGCCAGCAAAGCCCCCGGGAAAGGGACGGAAAAACTGTTTTTT.

The chain joins TRBV11-2 to TRBJ2-1; D perhaps matches TRBD2 (5 bases). The germline gives CDR1 SGHAT, CDR2 FQNNGV. Trimming removed 1 base at V and 9 bases at J, with 13 bases between. The CDR3 is 14 residues long. CDR3 in amino acids: CASSLVGELGEQFF. The CDR3 nucleotides read TGTGCCAGCAGCTTAGTTGGGGAGCTGGGTGAGCAGTTCTTC.

The rearrangement joins TRBV4-1 to TRBJ2-7; TRBD1 agrees at 7 bases. The CDR3 loop spans 16 amino acids. CDR1 is MGHRA and CDR2 is YSYEKL in the germline V gene. V lost 1 base, J lost 0 bases, and 6 bases stayed unmatched. In DNA form, the CDR3 reads TGCGCCAGCAGCCAAGCTACCACAGGGGTCTCCTACGAGCAGTACTTC. Protein: CASSQATTGVSYEQYF.

This clone was counted a few times. The chain has TRBV23-1 and TRBJ2-7, with 8 bases identical to TRBD1. TRBV23-1 is an open reading frame, and its role is uncertain. J was trimmed by 5 bases and V by 3 bases; bases with no gene match: 6. CDR3 size: 14 residues. CDR3 residues: CASSHEQGDNEQYF. The CDR3 coding sequence is TGCGCCAGCAGTCACGAACAGGGGGACAACGAGCAGTACTTC.

V usage is TRBV7-2 and J usage is TRBJ2-7; D tentatively fits TRBD1 or TRBD2 (5 bases each). Germline CDR1 and CDR2: SGHTA and FQGNSA. The V end lost 4 bases, the J end lost 6 bases, and 13 bases lay between the germline ends. This CDR3 comprises 13 residues. The CDR3 nucleotides are TGTGCCAGCAGCTCGGGGCCGGGTCGCGAGCAGTACTTC. Translated, it gives CASSSGPGREQYF.

This clone has more than one count but fewer than ten. V is TRBV9 and J is TRBJ1-4; D gene ambiguous. Germline V gene lookup returns CDR1 SGDLS and CDR2 YYNGEE. This CDR3 is built from 13 residues. The V and J ends lost 3 bases and 2 bases respectively, with 5 bases between them. The CDR3 sequence is CASSGGTNEKLFF. DNA of the CDR3: TGTGCCAGCAGCGGAGGGACTAATGAAAAACTGTTTTTT.

This clone was found a few times. The J gene is TRBJ1-5, the V gene TRBV30, with D tentatively TRBD1 (5 bases). In germline, CDR1 is GTSNPN, CDR2 SVGIG (reference sequence). The V end lost 2 bases, the J end lost 5 bases, and 10 bases lay between the germline ends. The CDR3 has 13 residues. The CDR3 sequence: CAWSKGTYQPQHF. In nucleotides, the CDR3 is TGTGCCTGGAGTAAGGGGACCTATCAGCCCCAGCATTTT.

This clone came up a few times. The genes are TRBV18 and TRBJ2-3, with TRBD2 as a possible D gene (6 bases). Trimming removed 5 bases at V and 2 bases at J, with 11 bases between. CDR3 length: 14 residues. CDR1 and CDR2 from the germline V gene are KGHSH and LQKENI. CDR3 residues: CASSGAGFTDTQYF. DNA for the CDR3: TGTGCCAGCTCAGGGGCGGGGTTCACAGATACGCAGTATTTT.

The CDR3 nucleotides read TGTGCCAGCAGCCTTTTTCAGGGACAAGGCACAGATACGCAGTATTTT. It specifies CASSLFQGQGTDTQYF. V is TRBV14 and J is TRBJ2-3, with D possibly matching TRBD1 (6 bases). The CDR3 is 16 residues long. The V end was cut by 4 bases, the J end by 1 base, with 15 bases between. The germline V gene has CDR1 SGHDN and CDR2 FVKESK.

This clone has just a few counts. The chain couples TRBV27 to TRBJ2-3; weak D call: TRBD2 (6 bases). V was trimmed by 1 base and J by 2 bases, leaving 13 bases between them. Germline loops: CDR1 MNHEY, CDR2 SMNVEV (reference sequence). The CDR3 loop spans 16 amino acids. In DNA form, the CDR3 reads TGTGCCAGCAGTTTATGGGGCGGGGAGCCCACAGATACGCAGTATTTT. This translates into CASSLWGGEPTDTQYF.

The chain recombines TRBV7-2 with TRBJ2-5, with no clear D. The V gene's germline CDR1 is SGHTA and CDR2 FQGNSA. Trimming removed 1 base from V and 3 bases from J, with 9 bases in between. This CDR3 comprises 14 residues. Written as DNA, the CDR3 is TGTGCCAGCAGCTTAGGGTACTATAAAGAGACCCAGTACTTC. Its translation: CASSLGYYKETQYF.

This clone has more than one count but fewer than ten. V usage is TRBV6-5 and J usage is TRBJ2-1; D perhaps matches TRBD2 (5 bases). Germline V CDR1 and CDR2: MNHEY, SVGAGI. This CDR3 contains 14 residues. Trimming pared 3 bases from V and 4 bases from J, leaving 10 bases between. CDR3 sequence reads: CASSYPGMYNEQFF. The CDR3 DNA is TGTGCCAGCAGTTATCCCGGGATGTACAATGAGCAGTTCTTC.

In its sample, this clone was seen a few times. The chain combines TRBV9 with TRBJ1-2; D is undetermined. The CDR3 has 13 amino acids. The V gene lost 4 bases and the J gene lost 3 bases, with 10 bases spanning the gap. Germline-derived CDR1 and CDR2 are SGDLS and YYNGEE. CDR3 coding DNA: TGTGCCAGCAGCACGGACGGGTACTATGGCTACACCTTC. Amino acid sequence: CASSTDGYYGYTF.

This clone was counted a few times. The rearrangement uses TRBV7-2 and TRBJ1-1; D gene ambiguous. The CDR3 is 12 residues long. The V gene lost 1 base and the J gene lost 10 bases, with 10 bases spanning the gap. Germline lookup yields CDR1 SGHTA and CDR2 FQGNSA. CDR3 bases: TGTGCCAGCAGCTTAGGGGCCCGGGGAGCTTTCTTT. Translation: CASSLGARGAFF.

The chain combines TRBV27 with TRBJ1-6; D unresolved. CDR1 MNHEY and CDR2 SMNVEV come from the germline V gene (reference sequence). The CDR3 spans 15 residues. V lost 10 bases to trimming and J lost 8 bases, with 21 bases between them. This chain's CDR3 is CATTQKGFADSPLHF. DNA of the CDR3: TGTGCCACCACGCAAAAAGGTTTCGCGGATTCACCCCTCCACTTT.

V usage is TRBV7-9 and J usage is TRBJ2-2; 11 nucleotides agree with TRBD1. Germline values: CDR1 SEHNR, CDR2 FQNEAQ (reference sequence). The CDR3 contains 17 residues. V was clipped by 5 bases and J by 4 bases; unmatched bases: 9. Written as DNA, the CDR3 is TGTGCCAGCAGCCCCCCCGGACAGGGGGCGGGCACCGGGGAGCTGTTTTTT. Its protein product is CASSPPGQGAGTGELFF.